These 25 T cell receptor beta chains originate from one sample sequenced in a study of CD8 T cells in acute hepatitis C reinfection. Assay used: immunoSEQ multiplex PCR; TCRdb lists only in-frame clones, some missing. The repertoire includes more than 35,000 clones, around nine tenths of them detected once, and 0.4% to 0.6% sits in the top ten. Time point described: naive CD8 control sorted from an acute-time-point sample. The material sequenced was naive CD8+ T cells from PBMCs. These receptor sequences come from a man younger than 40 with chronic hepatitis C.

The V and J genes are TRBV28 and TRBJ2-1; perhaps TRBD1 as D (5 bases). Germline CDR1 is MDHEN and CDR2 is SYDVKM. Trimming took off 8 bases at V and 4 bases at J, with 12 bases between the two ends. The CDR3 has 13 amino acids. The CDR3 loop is CASGAGGYNEQFF. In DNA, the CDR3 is TGTGCCAGCGGGGCCGGCGGTTACAATGAGCAGTTCTTC.

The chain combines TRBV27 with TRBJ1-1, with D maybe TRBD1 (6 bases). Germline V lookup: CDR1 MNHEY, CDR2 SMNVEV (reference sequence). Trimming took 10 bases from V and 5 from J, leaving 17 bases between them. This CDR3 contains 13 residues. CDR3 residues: CATRGMGNTEAFF. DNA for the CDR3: TGTGCCACAAGGGGGATGGGAAATACTGAAGCTTTCTTT.

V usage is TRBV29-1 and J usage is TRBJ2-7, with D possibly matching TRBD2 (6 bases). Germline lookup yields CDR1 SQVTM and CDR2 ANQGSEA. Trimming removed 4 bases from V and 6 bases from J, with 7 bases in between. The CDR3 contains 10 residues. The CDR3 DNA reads TGCAGCGTTGGGGGGGTCGAGCAGTACTTC. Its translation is CSVGGVEQYF.

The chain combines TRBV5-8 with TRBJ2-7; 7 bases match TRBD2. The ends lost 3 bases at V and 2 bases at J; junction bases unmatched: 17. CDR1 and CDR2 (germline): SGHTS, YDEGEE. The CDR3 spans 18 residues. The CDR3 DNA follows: TGTGCCAGCAGCTACGGACTAGTTCCAGATTACCTTACCTACGAGCAGTACTTC. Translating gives CASSYGLVPDYLTYEQYF.

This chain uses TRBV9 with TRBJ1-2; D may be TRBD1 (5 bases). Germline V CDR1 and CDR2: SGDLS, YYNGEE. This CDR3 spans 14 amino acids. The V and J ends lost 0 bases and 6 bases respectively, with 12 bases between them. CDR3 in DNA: TGTGCCAGCAGCGTAGGGAGCGGGGGTCATGGCTACACCTTC. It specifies CASSVGSGGHGYTF. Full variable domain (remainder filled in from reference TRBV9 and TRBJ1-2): DSGVTQTPKHLITATGQRVTLRCSPRSGDLSVYWYQQSLDQGLQFLIQYYNGEERAKGNILERFSAQQFPDLHSELNLSSLELGDSALYFCASSVGSGGHGYTFGSGTRLTVV.

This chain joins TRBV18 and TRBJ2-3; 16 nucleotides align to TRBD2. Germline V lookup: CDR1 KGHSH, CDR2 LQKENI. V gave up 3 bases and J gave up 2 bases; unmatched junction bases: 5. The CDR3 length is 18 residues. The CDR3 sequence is CASSPGTSGRASTDTQYF. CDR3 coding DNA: TGTGCCAGCTCACCGGGGACTAGCGGGAGGGCCTCCACAGATACGCAGTATTTT.

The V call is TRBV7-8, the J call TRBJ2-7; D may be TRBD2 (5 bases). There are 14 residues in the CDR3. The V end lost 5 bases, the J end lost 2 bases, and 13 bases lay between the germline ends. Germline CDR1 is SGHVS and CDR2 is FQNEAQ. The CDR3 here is CASSVDYPAYEQYF. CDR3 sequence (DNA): TGTGCCAGCAGCGTAGACTACCCGGCCTACGAGCAGTACTTC.

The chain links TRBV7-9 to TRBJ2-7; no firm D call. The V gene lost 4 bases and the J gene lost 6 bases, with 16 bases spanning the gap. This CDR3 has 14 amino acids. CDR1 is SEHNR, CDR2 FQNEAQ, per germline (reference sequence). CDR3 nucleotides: TGTGCCAGCAGCTCCCCCTACGATCGCGGCGAGCAGTACTTC. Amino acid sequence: CASSSPYDRGEQYF.

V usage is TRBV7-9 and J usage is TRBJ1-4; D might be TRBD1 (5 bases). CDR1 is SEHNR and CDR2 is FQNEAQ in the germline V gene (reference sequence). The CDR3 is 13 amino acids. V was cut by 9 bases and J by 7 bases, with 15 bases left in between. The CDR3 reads CASGRASFEKLFF. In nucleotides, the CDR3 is TGTGCCAGTGGCAGGGCCTCGTTTGAAAAACTGTTTTTT.

The CDR3 reads CASRGTSNEKLFF. The CDR3 DNA reads TGTGCCAGCCGAGGGACGTCCAATGAAAAACTGTTTTTT. This chain connects TRBV6-5 to TRBJ1-4; possibly TRBD1 for D (5 bases). Germline V CDR1 and CDR2: MNHEY, SVGAGI. V dropped 8 bases and J dropped 5 bases, with 12 bases sitting between them. The CDR3 is made up of 13 amino acids.

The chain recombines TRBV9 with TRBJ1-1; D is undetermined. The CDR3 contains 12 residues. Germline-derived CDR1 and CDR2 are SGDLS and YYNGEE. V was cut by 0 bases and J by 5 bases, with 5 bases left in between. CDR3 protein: CASSVATTEAFF. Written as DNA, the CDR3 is TGTGCCAGCAGCGTAGCTACGACTGAAGCTTTCTTT.

CDR3 amino acids: CASSRSRNLNTEAFF. DNA for the CDR3: TGCGCCAGCAGCCGCTCCAGGAACCTGAACACTGAAGCTTTCTTT. The chain carries TRBV4-3 and TRBJ1-1, with D hard to call. The CDR3 runs to 15 residues. Germline CDR1 and CDR2: LGHNA and YSLEER. The V gene lost 4 bases and the J gene lost 0 bases, with 12 bases spanning the gap.

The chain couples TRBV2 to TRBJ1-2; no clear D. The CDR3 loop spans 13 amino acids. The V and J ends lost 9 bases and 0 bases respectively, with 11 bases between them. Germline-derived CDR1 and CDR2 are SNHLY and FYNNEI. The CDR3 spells CARRDGPNYGYTF. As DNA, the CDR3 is TGTGCCAGAAGAGATGGACCTAACTATGGCTACACCTTC.

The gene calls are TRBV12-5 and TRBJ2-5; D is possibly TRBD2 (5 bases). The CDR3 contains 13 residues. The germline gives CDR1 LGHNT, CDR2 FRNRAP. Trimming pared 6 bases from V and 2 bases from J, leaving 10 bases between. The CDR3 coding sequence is TGTGCTAGTGGCCTTAGCGAGCAAGAGACCCAGTACTTC. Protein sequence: CASGLSEQETQYF.

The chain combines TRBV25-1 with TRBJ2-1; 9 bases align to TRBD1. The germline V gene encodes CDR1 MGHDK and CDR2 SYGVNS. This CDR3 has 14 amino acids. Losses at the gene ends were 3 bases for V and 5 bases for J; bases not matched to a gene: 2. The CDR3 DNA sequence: TGTGCCAGCAGTGAGTGGGACAGGGACAATGAGCAGTTCTTC. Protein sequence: CASSEWDRDNEQFF.

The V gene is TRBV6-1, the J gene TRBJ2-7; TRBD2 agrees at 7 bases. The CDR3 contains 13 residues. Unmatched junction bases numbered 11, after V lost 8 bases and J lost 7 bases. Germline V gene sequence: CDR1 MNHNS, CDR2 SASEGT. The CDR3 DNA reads TGTGCCAGCCTAGCGGCAGGGACGGGTGAGCAGTACTTC. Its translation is CASLAAGTGEQYF.

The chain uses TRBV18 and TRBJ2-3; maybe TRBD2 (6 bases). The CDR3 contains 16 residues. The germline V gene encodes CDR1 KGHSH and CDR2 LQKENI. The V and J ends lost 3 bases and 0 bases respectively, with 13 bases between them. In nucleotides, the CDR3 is TGTGCCAGCTCACCTGGGACTTCTTACAGCACAGATACGCAGTATTTT. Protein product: CASSPGTSYSTDTQYF.

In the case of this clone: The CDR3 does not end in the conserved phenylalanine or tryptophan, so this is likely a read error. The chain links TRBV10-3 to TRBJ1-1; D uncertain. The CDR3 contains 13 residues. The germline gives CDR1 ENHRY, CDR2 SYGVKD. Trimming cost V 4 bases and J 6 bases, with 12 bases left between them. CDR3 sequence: CAISVGSPSEAFL. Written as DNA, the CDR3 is TGTGCCATCAGTGTGGGGTCACCCTCTGAAGCTTTCCTT.

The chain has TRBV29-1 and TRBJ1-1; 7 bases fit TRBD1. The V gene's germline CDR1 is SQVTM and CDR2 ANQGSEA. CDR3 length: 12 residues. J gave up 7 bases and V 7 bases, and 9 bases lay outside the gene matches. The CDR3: CSARDSKSEAFF. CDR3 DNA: TGCAGCGCCCGGGACAGTAAAAGTGAAGCTTTCTTT.

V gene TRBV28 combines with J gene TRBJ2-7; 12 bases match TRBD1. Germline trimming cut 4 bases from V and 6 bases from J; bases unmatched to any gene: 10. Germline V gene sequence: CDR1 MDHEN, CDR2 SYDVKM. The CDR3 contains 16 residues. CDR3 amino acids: CASSYSPGQGALEQYF. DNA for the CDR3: TGTGCCAGCAGTTATTCCCCGGGACAGGGGGCGCTCGAGCAGTACTTC.

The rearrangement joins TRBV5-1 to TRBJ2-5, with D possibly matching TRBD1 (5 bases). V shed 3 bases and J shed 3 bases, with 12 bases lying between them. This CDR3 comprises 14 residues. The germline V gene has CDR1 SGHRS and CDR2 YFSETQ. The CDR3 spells CASSSQGFEETQYF. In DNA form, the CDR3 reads TGCGCCAGCAGCTCTCAGGGCTTCGAAGAGACCCAGTACTTC. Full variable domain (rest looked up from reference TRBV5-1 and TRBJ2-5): KAGVTQTPRYLIKTRGQQVTLSCSPISGHRSVSWYQQTPGQGLQFLFEYFSETQRNKGNFPGRFSGRQFSNSRSEMNVSTLELGDSALYLCASSSQGFEETQYFGPGTRLLVL.

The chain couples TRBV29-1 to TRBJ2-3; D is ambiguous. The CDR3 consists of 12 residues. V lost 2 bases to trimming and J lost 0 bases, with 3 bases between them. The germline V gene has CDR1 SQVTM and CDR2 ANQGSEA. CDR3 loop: CSVELSTDTQYF. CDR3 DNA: TGCAGCGTTGAACTCAGCACAGATACGCAGTATTTT.

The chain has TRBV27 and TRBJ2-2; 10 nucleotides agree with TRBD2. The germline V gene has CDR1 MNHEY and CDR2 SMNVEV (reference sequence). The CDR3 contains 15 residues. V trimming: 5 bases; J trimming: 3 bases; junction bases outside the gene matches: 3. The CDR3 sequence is CASSRLAGDTGELFF. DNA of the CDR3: TGTGCCAGCAGTAGGCTAGCGGGAGACACCGGGGAGCTGTTTTTT.

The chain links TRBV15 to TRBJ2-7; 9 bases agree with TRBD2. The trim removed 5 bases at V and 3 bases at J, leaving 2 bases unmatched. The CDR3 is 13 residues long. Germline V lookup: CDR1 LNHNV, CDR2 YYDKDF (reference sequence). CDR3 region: CATSLTSGYEQYF. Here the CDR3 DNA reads TGTGCCACCAGCCTGACTAGCGGCTACGAGCAGTACTTC.

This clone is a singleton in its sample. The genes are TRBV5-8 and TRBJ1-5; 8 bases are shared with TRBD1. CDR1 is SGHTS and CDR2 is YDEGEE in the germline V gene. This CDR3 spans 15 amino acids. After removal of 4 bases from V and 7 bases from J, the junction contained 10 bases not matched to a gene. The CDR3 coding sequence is TGTGCCAGCAGCACTCAGGGGGCGCGAGGGCAGCCCCAGCATTTT. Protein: CASSTQGARGQPQHF.